This paragraph reports one TCR beta chain. Its cognate antigen is unknown. This sample is drawn from a study of cytomegalovirus exposure and HLA in healthy donors. About the study: Earlier results showed some 120 million unique TCR beta sequences derived from around 170 million T cells. Study-level points and caveats: There were some V segments, including TRBV6-2 and TRBV6-3, excluded as indistinguishable. Analyzed later, association rates of TCRs varied across HLA loci, with DRB1 most and HLA-C fewest. Later analysis identified 16,000 or so TCR beta sequences associated with HLA alleles, using a false discovery rate threshold of 0.05.

Both 60 Vbeta primers and 13 Jbeta primers went into the PCR. Generated by immunoSEQ multiplex PCR, the TCRdb table keeps only in-frame clones and is missing some. The sample carries fewer than 200,000 clones, roughly 80% recorded once. Trimming removed 3 bases at V and 6 bases at J, with 5 bases between. Germline CDR1 reads DFQATT; CDR2 reads SNEGSKA (reference sequence). This CDR3 has 10 amino acids. The TCR sequence derives from a man aged 25-45 years in good health and CMV-seronegative. The rearrangement joins TRBV20-1 to TRBJ1-2, with D possibly matching TRBD1 (5 bases). Material for sequencing was PBMCs. The CDR3 protein is CSARGHGYTF. The CDR3 DNA sequence: TGCAGTGCTAGGGGGCATGGCTACACCTTC.